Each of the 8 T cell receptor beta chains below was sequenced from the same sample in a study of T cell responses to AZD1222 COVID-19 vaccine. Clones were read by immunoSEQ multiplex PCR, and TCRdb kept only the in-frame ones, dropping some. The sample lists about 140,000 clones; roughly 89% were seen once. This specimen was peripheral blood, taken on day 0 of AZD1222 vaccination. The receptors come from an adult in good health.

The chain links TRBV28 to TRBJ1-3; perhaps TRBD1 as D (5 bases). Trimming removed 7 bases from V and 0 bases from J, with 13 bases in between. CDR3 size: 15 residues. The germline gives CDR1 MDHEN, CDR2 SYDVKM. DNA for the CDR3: TGTGCCAGCAAACCTGGGACCCGCTCTGGAAACACCATATATTTT. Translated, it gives CASKPGTRSGNTIYF.

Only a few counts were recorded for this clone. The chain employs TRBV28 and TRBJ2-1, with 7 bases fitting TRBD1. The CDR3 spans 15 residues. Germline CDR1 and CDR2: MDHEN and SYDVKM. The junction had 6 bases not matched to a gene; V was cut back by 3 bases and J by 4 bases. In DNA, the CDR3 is TGTGCCAGCAGTTTTTCGGGGACAGCTTACAATGAGCAGTTCTTC. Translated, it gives CASSFSGTAYNEQFF.

The DNA for the CDR3 is TGTGCCAGCAGCTCGATTGACAGCCTTATCGGGAATCAGCCCCAGCATTTT. Amino acid sequence: CASSSIDSLIGNQPQHF. The rearrangement joins TRBV28 to TRBJ1-5, with a weak D call TRBD1 (5 bases). The CDR3 totals 17 residues. CDR1 and CDR2 (germline): MDHEN, SYDVKM. The V end was cut by 6 bases, the J end by 4 bases, with 22 bases between.

CDR3 region: CAWSVRGRVEYF. The DNA for the CDR3 is TGTGCCTGGAGTGTCCGAGGGAGGGTGGAGTACTTC. The chain joins TRBV30 to TRBJ2-5, with TRBD2 matching 7 bases. The V gene's germline CDR1 is GTSNPN and CDR2 SVGIG (reference sequence). The CDR3 sequence is 12 residues long. V shed 0 bases, J shed 12 bases, and the junction held 7 bases outside the gene matches.

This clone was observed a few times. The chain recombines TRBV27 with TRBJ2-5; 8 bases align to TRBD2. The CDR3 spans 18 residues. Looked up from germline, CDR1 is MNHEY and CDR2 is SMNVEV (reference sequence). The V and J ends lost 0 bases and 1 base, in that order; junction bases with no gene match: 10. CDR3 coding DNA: TGTGCCAGCAGTTTATCTCGGGATTTAGCGGGGACCCAAGAGACCCAGTACTTC. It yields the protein CASSLSRDLAGTQETQYF.

The CDR3 DNA is TGTGCCAGCAGCCCAACAGGGCTTGGGGCCAACGTCCTGACTTTC. Its translation is CASSPTGLGANVLTF. The chain has TRBV11-3 and TRBJ2-6; possibly TRBD1 for D (6 bases). The germline V and J ends were trimmed by 5 bases and 3 bases, with 11 bases remaining between them. Per the germline V gene, CDR1 is SGHNT and CDR2 is YENEEA. This CDR3 is built from 15 residues.

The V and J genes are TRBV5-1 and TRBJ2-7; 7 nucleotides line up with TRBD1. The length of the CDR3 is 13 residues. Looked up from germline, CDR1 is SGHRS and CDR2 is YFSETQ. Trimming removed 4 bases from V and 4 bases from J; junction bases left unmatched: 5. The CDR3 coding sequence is TGCGCCAGCAGCATCGGGACAGATTACGAGCAGTACTTC. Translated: CASSIGTDYEQYF.

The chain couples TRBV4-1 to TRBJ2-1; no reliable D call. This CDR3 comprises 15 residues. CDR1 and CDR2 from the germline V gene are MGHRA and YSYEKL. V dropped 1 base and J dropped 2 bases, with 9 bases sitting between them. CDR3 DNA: TGCGCCAGCAGCCAAGTTAGCATGCCCTACAATGAGCAGTTCTTC. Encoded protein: CASSQVSMPYNEQFF.